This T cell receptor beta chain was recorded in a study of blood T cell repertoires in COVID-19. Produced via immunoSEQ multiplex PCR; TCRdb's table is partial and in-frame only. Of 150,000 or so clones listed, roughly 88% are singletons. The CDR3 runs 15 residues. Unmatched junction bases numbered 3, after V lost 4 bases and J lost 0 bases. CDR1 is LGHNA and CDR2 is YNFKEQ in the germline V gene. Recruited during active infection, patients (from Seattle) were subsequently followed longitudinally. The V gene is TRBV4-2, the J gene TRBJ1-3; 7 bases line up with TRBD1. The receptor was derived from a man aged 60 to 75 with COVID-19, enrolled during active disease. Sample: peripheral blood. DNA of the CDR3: TGTGCCAGCAGCCTTGGGACAGCCTCTGGAAACACCATATATTTT. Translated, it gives CASSLGTASGNTIYF.